The 28 T cell receptor beta chains listed next were all sequenced from one sample in a study of PD-1 blockade in mismatch repair-deficient tumors. Libraries were prepared by immunoSEQ multiplex PCR; TCRdb keeps only in-frame clonotypes and omits some of them. The sample consists of about 110,000 clones, over 65% of them appearing once. The sample consisted of peripheral blood, taken just over 59 weeks after starting pembrolizumab. These receptors were taken from an adult with mismatch repair-deficient cancer.

This clone has a handful of counts. The V and J genes are TRBV6-5 and TRBJ2-1; 8 bases match TRBD1. J lost 8 bases, V lost 6 bases, and 9 bases had no gene match. CDR3 length: 14 residues. Germline V lookup: CDR1 MNHEY, CDR2 SVGAGI. The DNA for the CDR3 is TGTGCCAGCAGGAGCCGGGACAGGAGCGATGAGCAGTTCTTC. Residues: CASRSRDRSDEQFF.

This chain joins TRBV7-2 and TRBJ1-4; D uncertain. V dropped 7 bases and J dropped 3 bases, with 12 bases sitting between them. CDR1 SGHTA and CDR2 FQGNSA come from the germline V gene. CDR3 length: 14 residues. CDR3 in DNA: TGTGCCAGCACCCCGGGTTTCGCTAATGAAAAACTGTTTTTT. Residues: CASTPGFANEKLFF.

This clone was counted between two and nine times. This chain connects TRBV10-1 to TRBJ1-2; D remains ambiguous. Germline V lookup: CDR1 WNHNN, CDR2 SYGVQD (reference sequence). Trimming pared 2 bases from V and 0 bases from J, leaving 4 bases between. CDR3 length: 13 residues. The DNA for the CDR3 is TGCGCCAGCAGTGAGACAGCTAACTATGGCTACACCTTC. It codes for CASSETANYGYTF.

This clone has more than one count but fewer than ten. The chain carries TRBV7-9 and TRBJ1-1; D is possibly TRBD1 (5 bases). Looked up from germline, CDR1 is SEHNR and CDR2 is FQNEAQ (reference sequence). Trimming stripped 5 bases from V and 6 bases from J, with 16 bases between. The CDR3 is 14 amino acids. This CDR3 reads CASSVGVREAEAFF. Here the CDR3 DNA reads TGTGCCAGCAGCGTCGGGGTCAGGGAGGCTGAAGCTTTCTTT.

V and J are TRBV6-1 and TRBJ1-5; no firm D call. Germline V CDR1 and CDR2: MNHNS, SASEGT. The CDR3 spans 15 residues. The V gene lost 4 bases and the J gene lost 0 bases, with 10 bases spanning the gap. The CDR3 loop is CASSAGPDSNQPQHF. Written as DNA, the CDR3 is TGTGCCAGCAGTGCCGGACCCGATAGCAATCAGCCCCAGCATTTT.

The chain carries TRBV4-1 and TRBJ2-5; TRBD2 matches 14 bases. This CDR3 spans 17 amino acids. Germline V gene sequence: CDR1 MGHRA, CDR2 YSYEKL. The junction had 7 bases not matched to a gene; V was cut back by 2 bases and J by 5 bases. This CDR3 reads CASSQTGTSGRGETQYF. CDR3 DNA: TGCGCCAGCAGCCAAACCGGGACTAGCGGGAGAGGCGAGACCCAGTACTTC.

The rearrangement joins TRBV7-3 to TRBJ1-1; a possible D gene is TRBD1 (6 bases). V was cut by 7 bases and J by 1 base, with 13 bases left in between. Germline V gene lookup returns CDR1 SGHTA and CDR2 FQGTGA. The CDR3 loop spans 14 amino acids. CDR3 residues: CASKVGGGNTEAFF. CDR3 bases: TGTGCCAGCAAAGTCGGGGGCGGGAACACTGAAGCTTTCTTT.

The rearrangement uses TRBV10-3 and TRBJ2-7, with D hard to call. V lost 4 bases and J lost 5, with 6 bases in between. Germline V lookup: CDR1 ENHRY, CDR2 SYGVKD. The CDR3 runs to 11 residues. The chain's CDR3 is CAISAADEQYF. DNA for the CDR3: TGTGCCATCAGTGCGGCAGACGAGCAGTACTTC.

The V and J genes are TRBV19 and TRBJ1-3; a weak D match, TRBD1 (5 bases). Germline V gene lookup returns CDR1 LNHDA and CDR2 SQIVND (reference sequence). Trimming cost V 4 bases and J 0 bases, with 16 bases left between them. The CDR3 covers 17 residues. The CDR3 sequence: CASSTPSGGLSGNTIYF. Here the CDR3 DNA reads TGTGCCAGTAGTACCCCCTCGGGGGGACTCTCTGGAAACACCATATATTTT. Together with reference TRBV19 and TRBJ1-3, the CDR3 gives the full variable domain: DGGITQSPKYLFRKEGQNVTLSCEQNLNHDAMYWYRQDPGQGLRLIYYSQIVNDFQKGDIAEGYSVSREKKESFPLTVTSAQKNPTAFYLCASSTPSGGLSGNTIYFGEGSWLTVV.

Written as DNA, the CDR3 is TGCGCCAGCAGCCAGGCAGGTGTAACGACCCAGTACTTC. Amino acids: CASSQAGVTTQYF. This chain joins TRBV4-1 and TRBJ2-5; no clear D gene. The ends were cut back, 3 bases at V and 7 bases at J, with 12 bases in the middle. In germline, CDR1 is MGHRA, CDR2 YSYEKL. This CDR3 region has 13 residues.

The V call is TRBV27, the J call TRBJ2-7, with 9 bases lining up with TRBD2. Looked up from germline, CDR1 is MNHEY and CDR2 is SMNVEV (reference sequence). With 4 bases clipped from V and 4 bases from J, the junction kept 14 bases outside the gene matches. CDR3 length: 17 residues. CDR3 DNA sequence: TGTGCCAGCAGTTCCACGATCAGGGCGGGAGGGCGGTACGAGCAGTACTTC. It codes for CASSSTIRAGGRYEQYF.

The V and J genes are TRBV4-1 and TRBJ2-5; no clear D gene. Looked up from germline, CDR1 is MGHRA and CDR2 is YSYEKL. The CDR3 sequence is 13 residues long. V gave up 0 bases and J gave up 7 bases, with 9 bases separating them. The chain's CDR3 is CASSQEPRRTQYF. Written as DNA, the CDR3 is TGCGCCAGCAGCCAAGAGCCAAGGAGGACCCAGTACTTC.

The genes are TRBV7-9 and TRBJ2-7, with TRBD2 identical over 8 bases. CDR3 size: 15 residues. The germline V gene encodes CDR1 SEHNR and CDR2 FQNEAQ (reference sequence). V lost 0 bases to trimming and J lost 1 base; unmatched junction nucleotides: 2. DNA for the CDR3: TGTGCCAGCAGCTTAGCGACTAGCGTTTCCTACGAGCAGTACTTC. Protein sequence: CASSLATSVSYEQYF.

J is TRBJ1-4 and V is TRBV11-2; 8 bases agree with TRBD1. Per germline, CDR1 SGHAT and CDR2 FQNNGV. This CDR3 is built from 15 residues. V trimming: 0 bases; J trimming: 6 bases; junction bases outside the gene matches: 3. The DNA of the CDR3 is TGTGCCAGCAGCTTAGACGACAGGGGTTATGAAAAACTGTTTTTT. It translates to CASSLDDRGYEKLFF.

The V gene is TRBV27, the J gene TRBJ1-1, with D possibly matching TRBD1 (5 bases). The CDR3 totals 14 residues. The V end lost 5 bases, the J end lost 4 bases, and 14 bases lay between the germline ends. CDR1 and CDR2 (germline): MNHEY, SMNVEV (reference sequence). CDR3 residues: CASSPTDRSTEAFF. DNA of the CDR3: TGTGCCAGCAGTCCCACCGACAGATCCACTGAAGCTTTCTTT.

The chain uses TRBV30 and TRBJ2-2, with D possibly matching TRBD2 (5 bases). The CDR3 loop spans 13 amino acids. Trimming left V 6 bases short and J 8 bases short, with 16 bases between. Germline CDR1 is GTSNPN and CDR2 is SVGIG (reference sequence). The chain's CDR3 is CACRTGNDGELFF. For the CDR3, the DNA is TGTGCCTGCCGGACTGGCAACGATGGGGAGCTGTTTTTT.

V and J are TRBV29-1 and TRBJ2-7; TRBD1 agrees at 8 bases. This CDR3 region has 14 residues. Germline V gives CDR1 SQVTM, CDR2 ANQGSEA. V dropped 5 bases and J dropped 4; count of bases not matched to a gene: 10. The CDR3 nucleotides are TGCAGCGTTCAGGGGGAGGACAGGGCGTACGAGCAGTACTTC. The encoded protein is CSVQGEDRAYEQYF.

This clone was counted once. The chain has TRBV30 and TRBJ2-2; 8 bases are shared with TRBD2. Germline assignment: CDR1 GTSNPN and CDR2 SVGIG (reference sequence). The CDR3 loop spans 14 amino acids. The J segment lost 4 bases and the V segment lost 4 bases, leaving 5 bases of the junction unmatched. CDR3 loop: CAWTRTSSTGELFF. As DNA, the CDR3 is TGTGCCTGGACTAGGACTAGCTCCACCGGGGAGCTGTTTTTT.

The CDR3 sequence: CASSSSAGGLGEQYF. The CDR3, as DNA: TGTGCCAGCAGTTCATCAGCGGGAGGGCTCGGCGAGCAGTACTTC. This chain links TRBV27 with TRBJ2-7, with 10 bases aligning to TRBD2. Losses at the gene ends were 4 bases for V and 6 bases for J; bases not matched to a gene: 9. This CDR3 spans 15 amino acids. The germline V gene has CDR1 MNHEY and CDR2 SMNVEV (reference sequence).

The rearrangement uses TRBV30 and TRBJ1-1; TRBD1 might be the D (5 bases). Looked up from germline, CDR1 is GTSNPN and CDR2 is SVGIG (reference sequence). CDR3 size: 14 residues. With 0 bases removed from V and 11 bases from J, the gap between germline ends came to 19 bases. CDR3 loop: CAWSVLGASLYAFF. The CDR3 region has the DNA TGTGCCTGGAGTGTACTAGGGGCGTCGTTGTATGCTTTCTTT.

The chain joins TRBV10-1 to TRBJ2-1; 7 bases fit TRBD1. Trimming took 3 bases from V and 6 from J; bases not matched to a gene: 2. This CDR3 comprises 13 residues. From germline, CDR1 is WNHNN and CDR2 SYGVQD (reference sequence). CDR3 amino acids: CASSERGLNEQFF. The CDR3 DNA reads as TGCGCCAGCAGTGAAAGGGGGCTCAATGAGCAGTTCTTC.

The chain employs TRBV6-5 and TRBJ1-1, with D uncertain. V lost 5 bases, J lost 2 bases, and 9 bases lay in between. The germline gives CDR1 MNHEY, CDR2 SVGAGI. The length of the CDR3 is 13 residues. The CDR3 DNA is TGTGCCAGCAGTAAGTACAAAAACACTGAAGCTTTCTTT. It yields the protein CASSKYKNTEAFF.

The gene calls are TRBV9 and TRBJ1-4, with TRBD1 matching over 7 bases. Germline assignment: CDR1 SGDLS and CDR2 YYNGEE. The CDR3 length is 16 residues. Trimming took 2 bases from V and 8 from J; bases not matched to a gene: 12. CDR3 sequence: CASSVGGDPRGEKLFF. CDR3 coding DNA: TGTGCCAGCAGCGTTGGGGGGGACCCCAGGGGGGAAAAACTGTTTTTT.

The table lists this clone with a few counts. This rearrangement joins TRBV2 to TRBJ2-1; 11 bases align to TRBD2. This CDR3 is built from 14 residues. After removal of 9 bases from V and 6 bases from J, the junction contained 7 bases not matched to a gene. Looked up from germline, CDR1 is SNHLY and CDR2 is FYNNEI. CDR3 protein: CASQTSGTLNEQFF. The CDR3 DNA reads TGTGCCAGTCAGACTAGCGGGACCCTCAATGAGCAGTTCTTC.

CDR3 loop: CASSEVRGARGEKLFF. The CDR3 region has the DNA TGTGCCAGCAGTGAAGTGAGAGGGGCTCGGGGTGAAAAACTGTTTTTT. The V and J genes are TRBV2 and TRBJ1-4, with a weak D call TRBD1 (5 bases). V lost 1 base and J lost 7, with 16 bases in between. Per germline, CDR1 SNHLY and CDR2 FYNNEI. The CDR3 is made up of 16 amino acids.

Many counts were recorded for this clone. An end of the junction does not agree with germline; a read error may underlie this. This chain uses TRBV11-2 with TRBJ1-5; D not resolved. CDR1 is SGHAT and CDR2 is FQNNGV in the germline V gene. CDR3 length equals 15 residues. CDR3 sequence reads: CASSIDGSPNQPQHF. CDR3 coding DNA: TGTGCCAGCAGCATAGACGGTTCCCCCAATCAGCCCCAGCATTTT.

The genes are TRBV28 and TRBJ2-1, with D tentatively TRBD1 (7 bases). Trimming took off 5 bases at V and 5 bases at J, with 16 bases between the two ends. This CDR3 has 15 amino acids. Germline V gene data show CDR1 as MDHEN and CDR2 as SYDVKM. CDR3 coding DNA: TGTGCCAGCAGTGGAGGGGGCGGGCGAAACAATGAGCAGTTCTTC. Its translation is CASSGGGGRNNEQFF.

The V call is TRBV21-1, the J call TRBJ2-1; whether TRBD2, the table's D call, matches the DNA was not checked. TRBV21-1 counts as a pseudogene. This CDR3 region has 14 residues. The CDR3 spells CASNGTDPYNEQFF. CDR3 DNA: TGTGCCAGCAACGGGACTGATCCCTACAATGAGCAGTTCTTC.